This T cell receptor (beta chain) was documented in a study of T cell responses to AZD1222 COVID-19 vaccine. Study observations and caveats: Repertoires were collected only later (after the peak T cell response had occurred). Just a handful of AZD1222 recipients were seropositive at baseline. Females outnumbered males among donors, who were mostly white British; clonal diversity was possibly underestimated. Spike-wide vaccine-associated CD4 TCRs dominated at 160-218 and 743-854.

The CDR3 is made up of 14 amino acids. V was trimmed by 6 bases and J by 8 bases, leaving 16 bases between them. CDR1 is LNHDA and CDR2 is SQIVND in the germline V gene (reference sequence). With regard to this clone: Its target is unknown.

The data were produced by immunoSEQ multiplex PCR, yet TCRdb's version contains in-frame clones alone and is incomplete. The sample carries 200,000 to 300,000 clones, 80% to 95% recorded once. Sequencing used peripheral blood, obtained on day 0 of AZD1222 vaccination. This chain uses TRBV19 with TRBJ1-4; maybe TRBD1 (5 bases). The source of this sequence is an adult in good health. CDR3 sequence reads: CASSRAGYREKLFF. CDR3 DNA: TGTGCCAGTAGCCGAGCAGGGTATCGGGAAAAACTGTTTTTT.